A selection of T cell receptor beta chains follows, all from one sample in a study of T-cell memory formation after mild COVID-19. One entry per CDR3 protein results from TCRdb running MiXCR on the 5' RACE reads. The table has 150,000 to 200,000 distinct CDR3 sequences, around 13% seen once. The sequencing sample was made of PBMCs or a T cell subset sorted from them (not recorded which). The receptors come from a man aged 18-30 years who had mild COVID-19 (a few samples of this study predate the infection). Cell type and time point are not known. The CDR3 runs from the conserved cysteine through the conserved F or W. Each record gives: clone size, D gene, V gene, J gene, CDR3 DNA, CDR3 protein. A D gene is named only where the DNA matches it firmly. The size of a clone is reported for some rows only, either as once, few or many, or as a class for expanded clones.

-	TRBD1	TRBV5-1	TRBJ1-1	TGCGCCAGCAGCTCTGGTCCCAGGACAGGGGGCAACACTGAAGCTTTCTTT	CASSSGPRTGGNTEAFF
many	-	TRBV7-2	TRBJ2-5	TGTGCCAGCAGCTTAGTAGCGTGGGGTGGAGAGACCCAGTACTTC	CASSLVAWGGETQYF
few	-	TRBV7-2	TRBJ1-1	TGTGCCAGCAGCGTGAACAGGGTATTAGGCACTGAAGCTTTCTTT	CASSVNRVLGTEAFF
few	-	TRBV11-1	TRBJ1-1	TGTGCCAGCAGCAGACAGGTTGTGGGCACTGAAGCTTTCTTT	CASSRQVVGTEAFF
few	TRBD2	TRBV4-2	TRBJ2-7	TGTGCCAGCAGCCTATCCCTACTAGCGGGGCGGTCAGGGGAGCAGTACTTC	CASSLSLLAGRSGEQYF
-	-	TRBV5-1	TRBJ1-1	TGCGCCAGCAGCTTGAACTACCGGGACCTAAACACTGAAGCTTTCTTT	CASSLNYRDLNTEAFF
-	-	TRBV11-3	TRBJ2-3	TGTGCCAGCAGCTCGGACGGGGAGAGCCCGGGGGCAGATACGCAGTATTTT	CASSSDGESPGADTQYF
-	TRBD2	TRBV6-5	TRBJ2-6	TGTGCCAGCATGCTAGCGGCTGGAACTGGGGCCAACGTCCTGACTTTC	CASMLAAGTGANVLTF
-	TRBD2	TRBV5-1	TRBJ2-1	TGCGCCAGCAGCCCCGGACTAGCGGGGGAAAATGAGCAGTTCTTC	CASSPGLAGENEQFF
-	-	TRBV7-2	TRBJ1-5	TGTGCCAGCAGCCCCGTCCCAGGGAACATCTATCAGCCCCAGCATTTT	CASSPVPGNIYQPQHF
few	-	TRBV5-8	TRBJ2-2	TGTGCTACGCCTACTCTTGGGTATGGCACCGGGGAGCTGTTTTTT	CATPTLGYGTGELFF
-	TRBD2	TRBV7-9	TRBJ2-3	TGTGCCAGCAGCGCAGGACTAGCGGAGACAGATACGCAGTATTTT	CASSAGLAETDTQYF